This TCR beta chain is drawn from a study of response to subunit inactivated influenza vaccine. Whole-study findings and limits: Authors suggested each seasonal influenza vaccination recruits few new T cells.

The V segment lost 6 bases and the J segment 2 bases; nucleotides outside the gene matches: 5. The CDR3 runs to 14 residues. From the RT-PCR reads, TCRdb called clonotypes with MiXCR, one entry per CDR3 protein. Of a few hundred thousand distinct CDR3 sequences detected, around 15% appear once; the ten largest clones hold 11%. This clonotype has a count of ten or more. No antigen is known for it. The sequence derives from a man aged 50-60 years who received an inactivated influenza vaccine. The chain couples TRBV12-3 or TRBV12-4 to TRBJ1-2; 8 positions match TRBD1. Here the sequenced sample was PBMCs from blood, taken roughly 12 days after vaccination. The DNA for the CDR3 is TGTGCCAGCAGCCCCAGGACAGGGAACTATGGCTACACCTTC. It codes for CASSPRTGNYGYTF.